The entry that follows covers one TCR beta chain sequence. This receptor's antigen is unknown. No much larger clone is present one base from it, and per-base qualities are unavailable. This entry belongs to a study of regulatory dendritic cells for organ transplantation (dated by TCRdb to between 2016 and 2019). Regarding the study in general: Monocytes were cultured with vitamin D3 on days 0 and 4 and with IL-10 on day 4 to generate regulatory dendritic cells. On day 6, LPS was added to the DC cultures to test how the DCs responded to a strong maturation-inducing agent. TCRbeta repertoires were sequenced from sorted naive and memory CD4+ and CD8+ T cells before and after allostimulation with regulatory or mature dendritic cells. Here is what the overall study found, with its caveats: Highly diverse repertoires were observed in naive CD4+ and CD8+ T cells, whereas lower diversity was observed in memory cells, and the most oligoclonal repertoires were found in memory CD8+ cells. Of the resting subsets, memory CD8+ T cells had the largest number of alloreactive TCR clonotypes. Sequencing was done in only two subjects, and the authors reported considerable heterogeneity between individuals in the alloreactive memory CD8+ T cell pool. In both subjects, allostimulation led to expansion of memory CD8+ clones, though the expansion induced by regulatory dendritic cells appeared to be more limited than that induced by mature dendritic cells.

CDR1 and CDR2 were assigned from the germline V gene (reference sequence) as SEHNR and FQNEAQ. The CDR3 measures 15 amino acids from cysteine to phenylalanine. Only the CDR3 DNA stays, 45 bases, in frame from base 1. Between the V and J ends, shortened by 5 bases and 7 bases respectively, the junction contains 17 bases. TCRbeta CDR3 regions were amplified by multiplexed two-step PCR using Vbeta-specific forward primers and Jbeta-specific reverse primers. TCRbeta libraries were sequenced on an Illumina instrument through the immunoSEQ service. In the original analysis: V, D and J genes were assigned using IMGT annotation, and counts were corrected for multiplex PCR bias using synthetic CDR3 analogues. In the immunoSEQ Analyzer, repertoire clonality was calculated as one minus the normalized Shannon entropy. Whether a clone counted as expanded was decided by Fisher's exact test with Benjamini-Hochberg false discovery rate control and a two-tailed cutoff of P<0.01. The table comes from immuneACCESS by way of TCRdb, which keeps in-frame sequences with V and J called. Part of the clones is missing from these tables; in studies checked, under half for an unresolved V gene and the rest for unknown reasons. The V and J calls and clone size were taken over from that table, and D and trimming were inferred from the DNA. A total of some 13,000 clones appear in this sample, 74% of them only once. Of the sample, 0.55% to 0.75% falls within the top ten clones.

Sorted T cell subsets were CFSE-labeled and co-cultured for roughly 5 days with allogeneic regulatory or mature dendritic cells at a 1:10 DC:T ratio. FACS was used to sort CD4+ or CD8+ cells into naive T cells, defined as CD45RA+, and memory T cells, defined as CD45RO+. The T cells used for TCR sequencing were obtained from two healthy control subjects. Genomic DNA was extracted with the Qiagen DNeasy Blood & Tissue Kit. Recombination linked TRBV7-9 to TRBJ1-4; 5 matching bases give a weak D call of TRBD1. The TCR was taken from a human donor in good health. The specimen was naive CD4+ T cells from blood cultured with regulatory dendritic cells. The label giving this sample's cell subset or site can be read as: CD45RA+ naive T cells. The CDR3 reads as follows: CASSPRQTIGEKLFF. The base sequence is TGTGCCAGCAGCCCACGACAGACAATAGGTGAAAAACTGTTTTTT.